The 18 T cell receptor beta chains below come from one sample, sequenced in a study of T cell responses to AZD1222 COVID-19 vaccine. Produced via immunoSEQ multiplex PCR; TCRdb's table is partial and in-frame only. The data hold 110,000 to 150,000 clones, with 75% to 90% observed a single time. The input for sequencing was peripheral blood, taken on day 0 of AZD1222 vaccination. These receptors were taken from an adult in good health.

V gene TRBV14 combines with J gene TRBJ1-1, with 8 bases lining up with TRBD1. From germline, CDR1 is SGHDN and CDR2 FVKESK. The CDR3 is 15 amino acids. Losses at the gene ends were 4 bases for V and 5 bases for J; bases not matched to a gene: 9. CDR3 residues: CASSLLDRAGTEAFF. The CDR3 nucleotides read TGTGCCAGCAGCCTATTGGACAGGGCAGGGACTGAAGCTTTCTTT.

This clone appeared a few times. The CDR3 loop reads CATQPTAGAFF. The CDR3 DNA is TGTGCCACCCAGCCGACCGCGGGAGCTTTCTTT. This sequence joins TRBV28 and TRBJ1-1; D call uncertain. This CDR3 is built from 11 residues. The ends were cut back, 10 bases at V and 10 bases at J, with 16 bases in the middle. The V gene's germline CDR1 is MDHEN and CDR2 SYDVKM.

V and J are TRBV14 and TRBJ1-1, with no clear D. V was pared by 3 bases and J by 4 bases, with 9 bases between. CDR3 length equals 13 residues. In germline, CDR1 is SGHDN, CDR2 FVKESK. CDR3 nucleotide sequence: TGTGCCAGCAGCCACGGAGGTCGCACTGAAGCTTTCTTT. Encoded protein: CASSHGGRTEAFF.

This clone has a single count. DNA of the CDR3: TGTGCCATCGGACCCGGGCCGGGGGAGCAGTACTTC. Its translation: CAIGPGPGEQYF. The V and J genes are TRBV10-3 and TRBJ2-7, with D perhaps TRBD2 (5 bases). The CDR3 consists of 12 residues. Looked up from germline, CDR1 is ENHRY and CDR2 is SYGVKD. Trimming pared 8 bases from V and 7 bases from J, leaving 15 bases between.

The V call is TRBV12-5, the J call TRBJ1-1; D gene unclear. The CDR3 covers 13 residues. V lost 3 bases and J 8 bases, leaving 13 bases between the germline ends. CDR1 is LGHNT and CDR2 is FRNRAP in the germline V gene. The CDR3 sequence is CASGFPGREEAFF. In DNA form, the CDR3 reads TGTGCTAGTGGTTTCCCGGGGAGGGAAGAAGCTTTCTTT.

The gene calls are TRBV6-4 and TRBJ2-1, with D tentatively TRBD1 or TRBD2 (6 bases each). Trimming left V 2 bases short and J 7 bases short, with 18 bases between. The CDR3 covers 16 residues. In germline, CDR1 is MRHNA, CDR2 SNTAGT. The CDR3 DNA is TGTGCCAGCAGTGACAGGGGTCGGGGGCTCGGTAATGAGCAGTTCTTC. Translating gives CASSDRGRGLGNEQFF.

This chain links TRBV19 with TRBJ2-4; no firm D call. V gave up 5 bases and J gave up 4 bases, with 15 bases separating them. CDR3 length: 15 amino acids. The V gene's germline CDR1 is LNHDA and CDR2 SQIVND (reference sequence). CDR3 in DNA: TGTGCCAGTAGTGCCAACCCGTCGAAGAAAAACATTCAGTACTTC. Residues: CASSANPSKKNIQYF.

The chain is built from TRBV6-4 and TRBJ1-1, with 7 bases matching TRBD1. This CDR3 spans 17 amino acids. Germline V gene data show CDR1 as MRHNA and CDR2 as SNTAGT. The V segment lost 7 bases and the J segment 3 bases; nucleotides outside the gene matches: 17. Written as DNA, the CDR3 is TGTGCCAGCAACTTAACGGGGGGGACAGAGGAGGACACTGAAGCTTTCTTT. This encodes CASNLTGGTEEDTEAFF.

The CDR3 DNA reads as TGTGCCAGCAGCCCCCTAGGCGGGGTGCGTGAAAAACTGTTTTTT. Its protein product is CASSPLGGVREKLFF. This sequence joins TRBV7-9 and TRBJ1-4; D gene unclear. Germline CDR1 reads SEHNR; CDR2 reads FQNEAQ (reference sequence). CDR3 size: 15 residues. V shed 5 bases and J shed 7 bases, with 17 bases lying between them.

This chain uses TRBV2 with TRBJ2-3; D possibly uses TRBD1 or TRBD2 (5 bases each). V lost 2 bases and J 1 base, leaving 13 bases between the germline ends. The CDR3 is 16 residues long. The V gene's germline CDR1 is SNHLY and CDR2 FYNNEI. Here the CDR3 reads CASSELWGKRTDTQYF. CDR3 nucleotide sequence: TGTGCCAGCAGTGAATTGTGGGGGAAACGCACAGATACGCAGTATTTT.

The CDR3 here is CSVEAVDYGYTF. Written as DNA, the CDR3 is TGCAGCGTTGAGGCAGTTGATTATGGCTACACCTTC. This chain joins TRBV29-1 and TRBJ1-2; no firm D call. The CDR3 is made up of 12 amino acids. CDR1 and CDR2 from the germline V gene are SQVTM and ANQGSEA. V lost 3 bases to trimming and J lost 5 bases, with 10 bases between them.

The rearrangement joins TRBV30 to TRBJ1-6, with TRBD1 matching over 9 bases. CDR3 length: 15 amino acids. The V and J ends lost 0 bases and 7 bases, in that order; junction bases with no gene match: 4. Per germline, CDR1 GTSNPN and CDR2 SVGIG (reference sequence). CDR3 sequence: CAWSVRDRVNSPLHF. DNA for the CDR3: TGTGCCTGGAGTGTAAGGGACAGGGTCAATTCACCCCTCCACTTT.

The chain joins TRBV6-4 to TRBJ2-3; TRBD2 matches 7 bases. Germline V CDR1 and CDR2: MRHNA, SNTAGT. The CDR3 loop spans 15 amino acids. J gave up 2 bases and V 2 bases, and 4 bases lay outside the gene matches. The CDR3 reads CASSDGGLNTDTQYF. In nucleotides, the CDR3 is TGTGCCAGCAGTGACGGGGGACTAAACACAGATACGCAGTATTTT.

The J gene is TRBJ2-3, the V gene TRBV5-5; D is ambiguous. Trimming stripped 4 bases from V and 7 bases from J, with 10 bases between. Germline assignment: CDR1 SGHKS and CDR2 YYEKEE (reference sequence). This CDR3 comprises 12 residues. CDR3 sequence (DNA): TGTGCCAGCAGCCCTTCCCTGAATACGCAGTATTTT. Translation gives CASSPSLNTQYF.

The chain couples TRBV5-8 to TRBJ2-2; no definite D call. The V end was cut by 1 base, the J end by 1 base, with 8 bases between. The CDR3 spans 15 residues. Germline V gene sequence: CDR1 SGHTS, CDR2 YDEGEE. The CDR3 reads CASSLWRGNTGELFF. CDR3 sequence (DNA): TGTGCCAGCAGCTTGTGGCGAGGGAACACCGGGGAGCTGTTTTTT. The full variable domain, in which reference TRBV5-8 and TRBJ2-2 provide the parts outside the CDR3, is EAGVTQSPTHLIKTRGQQATLRCSPISGHTSVYWYQQALGLGLQFLLWYDEGEERNRGNFPPRFSGRQFPNYSSELNVNALELEDSALYLCASSLWRGNTGELFFGEGSRLTVL.

The chain joins TRBV5-4 to TRBJ2-3; D not certain. Germline V gives CDR1 SGHNT, CDR2 YYREEE (reference sequence). V lost 0 bases and J lost 2, with 10 bases in between. The CDR3 has 15 amino acids. In DNA form, the CDR3 reads TGTGCCAGCAGCTTGGGGGCCGATTTCACAGATACGCAGTATTTT. Translation: CASSLGADFTDTQYF.

The chain combines TRBV5-6 with TRBJ1-2; the match to TRBD1 covers 10 bases. Trimming at V came to 0 bases and at J to 6 bases, leaving 5 bases not matched to a gene. Germline CDR1 SGHDT, CDR2 YYEEEE. The CDR3 loop spans 15 amino acids. The CDR3 nucleotides are TGTGCCAGCAGCTTGGGACCGGGACAGGGGAATGGCTACACCTTC. It codes for CASSLGPGQGNGYTF.

The chain links TRBV7-2 to TRBJ2-4; 9 bases agree with TRBD1. The CDR3 is made up of 16 amino acids. J lost 6 bases, V lost 1 base, and 7 bases had no gene match. Germline CDR1 is SGHTA and CDR2 is FQGNSA. The CDR3 loop is CASSLDGTGLGNIQYF. The CDR3 nucleotides are TGTGCCAGCAGCTTAGACGGGACAGGGTTAGGAAACATTCAGTACTTC.